One and the same sample provided the 13 T cell receptor beta chains below, sequenced in a study of shared clonotypes between healthy human individuals. The table came from immunoSEQ multiplex PCR; TCRdb's copy has only in-frame clones and leaves some out. The sample includes 2 million to 2.5 million clones, nearly 97% of them seen just once. Material for sequencing was naive CD4+ T cells sorted from blood. Specified subset: CD45RA+ positively selected. Receptors originate from a man between 18 and 29 years old in good health.

The rearrangement links TRBV28 to TRBJ1-1, with 8 bases aligning to TRBD1. The CDR3 has 16 amino acids. Germline V CDR1 and CDR2: MDHEN, SYDVKM. After removal of 5 bases from V and 7 bases from J, the junction contained 15 bases not matched to a gene. The DNA for the CDR3 is TGTGCCAGCAGTCCACCCGCGGGCAGGGGGCAAAATGAAGCTTTCTTT. Translated, it gives CASSPPAGRGQNEAFF.

V gene TRBV5-1 combines with J gene TRBJ2-7; perhaps TRBD1 as D (6 bases). Trimming removed 0 bases from V and 6 bases from J, with 16 bases in between. Germline V lookup: CDR1 SGHRS, CDR2 YFSETQ. The CDR3 runs 15 residues. Here the CDR3 reads CASSLAGDTRAEQYF. CDR3 DNA: TGCGCCAGCAGCTTGGCCGGGGACACCCGCGCCGAGCAGTACTTC.

The gene calls are TRBV6-1 and TRBJ1-6, with TRBD1 as a possible D gene (5 bases). CDR3 size: 14 residues. Germline lookup yields CDR1 MNHNS and CDR2 SASEGT. Trimming stripped 10 bases from V and 6 bases from J, with 16 bases between. The chain's CDR3 is CATAPGVRNSPLHF. The CDR3 bases are TGTGCCACTGCCCCGGGGGTCCGTAATTCACCCCTCCACTTT.

The rearrangement links TRBV19 to TRBJ2-7, with TRBD1 matching 7 bases. This CDR3 is 15 amino acids long. V was pared by 0 bases and J by 0 bases, with 2 bases of the junction left unmatched. From germline, CDR1 is LNHDA and CDR2 SQIVND (reference sequence). The CDR3 reads CASSIDPGGSYEQYF. CDR3 DNA: TGTGCCAGTAGTATAGACCCAGGGGGCTCCTACGAGCAGTACTTC. Using reference TRBV19 and TRBJ2-7 for the parts outside the CDR3, the full variable domain is DGGITQSPKYLFRKEGQNVTLSCEQNLNHDAMYWYRQDPGQGLRLIYYSQIVNDFQKGDIAEGYSVSREKKESFPLTVTSAQKNPTAFYLCASSIDPGGSYEQYFGPGTRLTVT.

This clone was recorded only once. This CDR3 is also generated by other DNA sequences in the sample. The chain links TRBV20-1 to TRBJ2-3; D gene unclear. Trimming stripped 3 bases from V and 2 bases from J, with 3 bases between. The CDR3 covers 11 residues. The germline V gene encodes CDR1 DFQATT and CDR2 SNEGSKA (reference sequence). The CDR3 coding sequence is TGCAGTGCTAGCACCACAGATACGCAGTATTTT. It translates to CSASTTDTQYF.

The chain has TRBV19 and TRBJ1-5, with 9 positions matching TRBD1. The germline V gene has CDR1 LNHDA and CDR2 SQIVND (reference sequence). This CDR3 has 18 residues. The V and J ends lost 3 bases and 5 bases, in that order; junction bases with no gene match: 14. As DNA, the CDR3 is TGTGCCAGTAGTATCCGAGTCCGGACAGGGGAGATCCATCAGCCCCAGCATTTT. Its translation is CASSIRVRTGEIHQPQHF.

The chain has TRBV5-1 and TRBJ2-3; 12 positions agree with TRBD2. Germline CDR1 is SGHRS and CDR2 is YFSETQ. J was trimmed by 4 bases and V by 8 bases; bases with no gene match: 8. CDR3 length: 15 amino acids. In DNA, the CDR3 is TGCGCCAGTACTAGCGGGAGGAAGGTGTCAGATACGCAGTATTTT. Translated: CASTSGRKVSDTQYF. The entire variable domain, with the rest obtained from reference TRBV5-1 and TRBJ2-3, is as follows: KAGVTQTPRYLIKTRGQQVTLSCSPISGHRSVSWYQQTPGQGLQFLFEYFSETQRNKGNFPGRFSGRQFSNSRSEMNVSTLELGDSALYLCASTSGRKVSDTQYFGPGTRLTVL.

The rearrangement joins TRBV6-1 to TRBJ1-2, with 7 bases lining up with TRBD1. The junction had 9 bases not matched to a gene; V was cut back by 11 bases and J by 0 bases. CDR1 is MNHNS and CDR2 is SASEGT in the germline V gene. The CDR3 runs to 14 residues. For the CDR3, the DNA is TGTGCCTCGAGGGGGGACAGATCTAACTATGGCTACACCTTC. Amino acid sequence: CASRGDRSNYGYTF.

The genes are TRBV19 and TRBJ1-5; D gene ambiguous. In germline, CDR1 is LNHDA, CDR2 SQIVND (reference sequence). The CDR3 loop spans 16 amino acids. V was shortened by 0 bases and J by 4 bases, with 13 bases between the two germline ends. The CDR3, as DNA: TGTGCCAGTAGTATAGATGGAACAGCCTGGAATCAGCCCCAGCATTTT. It yields the protein CASSIDGTAWNQPQHF.

This rearrangement joins TRBV6-1 to TRBJ1-2; 8 bases agree with TRBD1. CDR1 MNHNS and CDR2 SASEGT come from the germline V gene. The CDR3 contains 16 residues. The junction had 9 bases not matched to a gene; V was cut back by 4 bases and J by 2 bases. CDR3 loop: CASSVPPGQGNYGYTF. The CDR3 DNA follows: TGTGCCAGCAGTGTACCCCCCGGACAGGGCAACTATGGCTACACCTTC.

The chain has TRBV7-8 and TRBJ2-7; TRBD1 might be the D (5 bases). Germline assignment: CDR1 SGHVS and CDR2 FQNEAQ. The CDR3 runs 15 residues. The V end was cut by 0 bases, the J end by 0 bases, with 9 bases between. DNA of the CDR3: TGTGCCAGCAGCTTAGCAGGGGATCGCTCCTACGAGCAGTACTTC. Encoded protein: CASSLAGDRSYEQYF.

The chain employs TRBV19 and TRBJ1-1; 10 bases agree with TRBD1. The CDR3 covers 15 residues. V lost 11 bases and J lost 6; bases outside the gene matches: 15. Germline lookup yields CDR1 LNHDA and CDR2 SQIVND (reference sequence). CDR3 coding DNA: TGTGCCTCTCGACAGGGGGCGTTAATAAACTCTGAAGCTTTCTTT. Amino acid sequence: CASRQGALINSEAFF.

The V gene is TRBV5-1, the J gene TRBJ2-5, with a weak D call TRBD2 (6 bases). Germline loops: CDR1 SGHRS, CDR2 YFSETQ. Trimming removed 3 bases from V and 3 bases from J, with 15 bases in between. The CDR3 is 15 amino acids. CDR3 sequence (DNA): TGCGCCAGCAGCTCGGAGGGATATGGGGAAGAGACCCAGTACTTC. This sequence encodes CASSSEGYGEETQYF.